The 9 T cell receptor beta chains below were found in one sample sequenced in a study of blood T cells in healthy people across ages. For the second PCR, which ran for roughly 7 to 11 cycles, a sample-barcoded 5' primer and a J-beta primer mix were used. TCRdb re-called the 5' RACE reads with MiXCR, one entry per CDR3 protein. The data hold fewer than 950,000 distinct CDR3 sequences, with roughly 40% observed a single time. The sample taken for sequencing was blood. These receptors were taken from a man aged 18-30 years in good health.

Concerning this clonotype: Possible read error: a much larger clone is one base away. This sequence joins TRBV12-3 or TRBV12-4 and TRBJ2-3; a weak D match, TRBD2 (5 bases). The CDR3 covers 12 residues. The CDR3 sequence is CTSSLLVATQYF. The CDR3, as DNA: TGTACCAGCAGCTTACTAGTTGCTACGCAGTATTTT.

V is TRBV27 and J is TRBJ1-1; 8 bases fit TRBD1. The length of the CDR3 is 15 residues. Germline V CDR1 and CDR2: MNHEY, SMNVEV (reference sequence). The J segment lost 1 base and the V segment lost 6 bases, leaving 7 bases of the junction unmatched. CDR3 loop: CASSRPTGANTEAFF. The CDR3 nucleotides are TGTGCCAGCAGCCGCCCGACAGGGGCGAACACTGAAGCTTTCTTT.

V gene TRBV20-1 combines with J gene TRBJ2-5; TRBD2 matches at 10 bases. This CDR3 has 17 residues. V lost 1 base, J lost 0 bases, and 8 bases stayed unmatched. Germline CDR1 is DFQATT and CDR2 is SNEGSKA (reference sequence). CDR3 amino acids: CSARAASGGKYQETQYF. As DNA, the CDR3 is TGCAGTGCTAGAGCGGCTAGCGGGGGAAAGTACCAAGAGACCCAGTACTTC.

The rearrangement joins TRBV4-3 to TRBJ1-1; D ambiguous. V was pared by 4 bases and J by 1 base, with 13 bases between. Looked up from germline, CDR1 is LGHNA and CDR2 is YSLEER. CDR3 length: 15 amino acids. This chain's CDR3 is CASSPRRGENTEAFF. CDR3 nucleotide sequence: TGCGCCAGCAGCCCCCGACGGGGTGAGAACACTGAAGCTTTCTTT.

This chain links TRBV6-5 with TRBJ2-2; 7 nucleotides agree with TRBD1. CDR3 length: 15 residues. The germline gives CDR1 MNHEY, CDR2 SVGAGI. V shed 2 bases, J shed 4 bases, and the junction held 4 bases outside the gene matches. CDR3 DNA: TGTGCCAGCAGTTACACACAGGGGTTCACCGGGGAGCTGTTTTTT. Encoded protein: CASSYTQGFTGELFF.

The chain links TRBV7-2 to TRBJ1-4; TRBD1 aligns across 7 bases. The CDR3 is 15 residues long. V trimming: 3 bases; J trimming: 4 bases; junction bases outside the gene matches: 5. Germline V gene lookup returns CDR1 SGHTA and CDR2 FQGNSA. CDR3: CASSFTGAINEKLFF. Written as DNA, the CDR3 is TGTGCCAGCAGCTTTACAGGGGCGATTAATGAAAAACTGTTTTTT.

This sequence joins TRBV7-6 and TRBJ2-7; the D is unclear. The J call is uncertain, as TRBJ2-4 better fits the DNA end. CDR3 length: 13 amino acids. Germline assignment: CDR1 SGHVS and CDR2 FNYEAQ. DNA for the CDR3: TGTGCCAGCAGCTTAGACGGGAAAAACATTCAGTACTTC. It translates to CASSLDGKNIQYF.

The chain has TRBV20-1 and TRBJ1-1, with a weak D call TRBD1 (6 bases). The CDR3 totals 17 residues. CDR1 DFQATT and CDR2 SNEGSKA come from the germline V gene (reference sequence). Trimming removed 3 bases from V and 0 bases from J, with 20 bases in between. This chain's CDR3 is CSASRALDRRMNTEAFF. The CDR3 DNA reads TGCAGTGCTAGTCGCGCCCTTGACAGGAGAATGAACACTGAAGCTTTCTTT.

This clonotype showed up just once. The rearrangement uses TRBV7-9 and TRBJ2-3, with TRBD2 matching over 14 bases. The V gene's germline CDR1 is SEHNR and CDR2 FQNEAQ (reference sequence). Losses at the gene ends were 6 bases for V and 7 bases for J; bases not matched to a gene: 9. CDR3 size: 16 residues. This CDR3 is CASSSGTSGRRNTQYF. For the CDR3, the DNA is TGTGCCAGCAGTTCCGGGACTAGCGGGAGACGCAATACGCAGTATTTT.